The 25 T cell receptor beta chains below all came from one sample that was sequenced in a study of CD8 T cells in Susac syndrome. RNA, at about 0.45 to 1 ug, was reverse transcribed with random hexamers. In TCRdb, the immunoSEQ multiplex PCR reads were re-called with MiXCR into one record per CDR3 protein. The profile shows about 120,000 distinct CDR3 sequences, under 95% of them singletons. The source material was CD8+ T cells from PBMCs. The receptors shown here come from a human donor in good health.

The chain is built from TRBV29-1 and TRBJ1-2; D is unclear. Trimming pared 2 bases from V and 8 bases from J, leaving 15 bases between. The CDR3 has 13 amino acids. The germline V gene encodes CDR1 SQVTM and CDR2 ANQGSEA. CDR3 nucleotides: TGCAGCGTTGAATCAGGACCCGGAGGGGGCTACACCTTC. Translating gives CSVESGPGGGYTF.

Only one count was recorded for this clonotype. The chain employs TRBV5-5 and TRBJ2-1; the D is unclear. Trimming took 0 bases from V and 5 from J, leaving 6 bases between them. The CDR3 runs 13 residues. CDR1 is SGHKS, CDR2 YYEKEE, per germline (reference sequence). CDR3 nucleotide sequence: TGTGCCAGCAGCTTGGTAGGAAACAATGAGCAGTTCTTC. It specifies CASSLVGNNEQFF. Looking up the rest from reference TRBV5-5 and TRBJ2-1 gives the full variable domain: DAGVTQSPTHLIKTRGQQVTLRCSPISGHKSVSWYQQVLGQGPQFIFQYYEKEERGRGNFPDRFSARQFPNYSSELNVNALLLGDSALYLCASSLVGNNEQFFGPGTRLTVL.

The V call is TRBV5-1, the J call TRBJ2-7; 7 bases match TRBD1. V was clipped by 2 bases and J by 0 bases; unmatched bases: 5. Germline-derived CDR1 and CDR2 are SGHRS and YFSETQ. The CDR3 covers 15 residues. CDR3 sequence reads: CASSFTGTDSYEQYF. The DNA of the CDR3 is TGCGCCAGCAGCTTTACCGGGACAGACTCCTACGAGCAGTACTTC.

The rearrangement links TRBV20-1 to TRBJ1-4; 9 bases agree with TRBD1. Germline CDR1 reads DFQATT; CDR2 reads SNEGSKA (reference sequence). This CDR3 region has 14 residues. Germline trimming cut 2 bases from V and 8 bases from J; bases unmatched to any gene: 6. CDR3 sequence reads: CSARPGQGTEKLFF. In nucleotides, the CDR3 is TGCAGTGCTAGACCTGGACAGGGGACGGAAAAACTGTTTTTT.

The V and J genes are TRBV6-2 or TRBV6-3 and TRBJ2-7; D is perhaps TRBD1 (6 bases). V lost 5 bases, J lost 5 bases, and 16 bases lay in between. This CDR3 spans 14 amino acids. Germline V gene sequence: CDR1 MNHEY, CDR2 SVGEGT. The CDR3 nucleotides are TGTGCCAGCAGTCTCCCCCCAGGGGACAACGAGCAGTACTTC. The encoded protein is CASSLPPGDNEQYF.

The J gene is TRBJ2-7, the V gene TRBV20-1; no definite D call. Per germline, CDR1 DFQATT and CDR2 SNEGSKA (reference sequence). Deletions cut 2 bases from V and 2 bases from J, with 10 bases between. The CDR3 has 13 residues. CDR3 nucleotide sequence: TGCAGTGCTAGATCCAGCCAAACCTACGAGCAGTACTTC. Protein product: CSARSSQTYEQYF.

The V gene is TRBV4-2, the J gene TRBJ1-1; D perhaps matches TRBD1 (5 bases). Germline V gene data show CDR1 as LGHNA and CDR2 as YNFKEQ. The germline V and J ends were trimmed by 2 bases and 1 base, with 11 bases remaining between them. The CDR3 is 15 amino acids. For the CDR3, the DNA is TGTGCCAGCAGCCAACCCCAAGGGACGAACACTGAAGCTTTCTTT. Translated: CASSQPQGTNTEAFF.

V usage is TRBV4-3 and J usage is TRBJ2-1, with 9 bases identical to TRBD2. Unmatched junction bases numbered 7, after V lost 0 bases and J lost 1 base. This CDR3 is 18 amino acids long. The germline CDR1 and CDR2 sequences are LGHNA and YSLEER. CDR3 region: CASSQDWSAGGSYNEQFF. In DNA, the CDR3 is TGCGCCAGCAGCCAAGATTGGTCGGCGGGAGGGTCCTACAATGAGCAGTTCTTC.

This chain uses TRBV20-1 with TRBJ2-5; no reliable D call. This CDR3 spans 12 amino acids. Germline CDR1 reads DFQATT; CDR2 reads SNEGSKA (reference sequence). V lost 3 bases and J 2 bases, leaving 7 bases between the germline ends. The CDR3 reads CSARWKQETQYF. In DNA form, the CDR3 reads TGCAGTGCTAGGTGGAAACAAGAGACCCAGTACTTC.

V gene TRBV23-1 combines with J gene TRBJ1-2; D is possibly TRBD1 (5 bases). TRBV23-1 is sorted into the ORF group, with uncertain function. The V end was cut by 8 bases, the J end by 7 bases, with 20 bases between. The CDR3 sequence is 14 residues long. CDR3 in amino acids: CASWGGRNGGGYTF. The CDR3 bases are TGCGCCAGCTGGGGGGGGAGGAACGGTGGTGGCTACACCTTC.

The chain uses TRBV12-3 or TRBV12-4 and TRBJ2-3; TRBD1 or TRBD2 may be the D gene (5 bases each). The CDR3 contains 15 residues. V gave up 10 bases and J gave up 4 bases, with 21 bases separating them. CDR3 coding DNA: TGTGCCATTACTAAACCGGGGACGGCGGCAGATACGCAGTATTTT. Protein sequence: CAITKPGTAADTQYF.

This clonotype was seen once. The CDR3 sequence is CASSPEPDTQYF. The CDR3 DNA is TGTGCCAGCAGTCCGGAACCAGATACGCAGTATTTT. V is TRBV27 and J is TRBJ2-3; no clear D gene. This CDR3 is 12 amino acids long. Looked up from germline, CDR1 is MNHEY and CDR2 is SMNVEV (reference sequence). With 5 bases removed from V and 4 bases from J, the gap between germline ends came to 7 bases.

The table lists this clonotype with a few counts. The V call is TRBV20-1, the J call TRBJ2-5, with 8 positions matching TRBD1. Germline V gene sequence: CDR1 DFQATT, CDR2 SNEGSKA (reference sequence). J lost 5 bases, V lost 3 bases, and 8 bases had no gene match. The length of the CDR3 is 14 residues. The CDR3 nucleotides read TGCAGTGCTAGTCCAGGGGGCGGCGGGGAGACCCAGTACTTC. Translation gives CSASPGGGGETQYF.

This clonotype was seen just once. The chain has TRBV6-6 and TRBJ2-7; 8 positions match TRBD2. V shed 0 bases, J shed 4 bases, and the junction held 2 bases outside the gene matches. CDR1 and CDR2 from the germline V gene are MNHNY and SVGAGI (reference sequence). CDR3 length: 14 residues. CDR3 DNA sequence: TGTGCCAGCAGTTACTCCACTAGCGGATACGAGCAGTACTTC. The encoded protein is CASSYSTSGYEQYF.

The chain employs TRBV12-3 or TRBV12-4 and TRBJ2-1; 7 bases are shared with TRBD2. The CDR3 consists of 16 residues. V was clipped by 10 bases and J by 4 bases; unmatched bases: 16. The CDR3 bases are TGTGCCAACTCATTAACGGGGGGAGTGAGGTACAATGAGCAGTTCTTC. Encoded protein: CANSLTGGVRYNEQFF.

This rearrangement joins TRBV24-1 to TRBJ2-3; D gene unclear. Germline CDR1 KGHDR, CDR2 SFDVKD. The CDR3 contains 14 residues. The V gene lost 4 bases and the J gene lost 5 bases, with 12 bases spanning the gap. The CDR3 loop is CATSDSGSEDTQYF. DNA of the CDR3: TGTGCCACCAGTGACTCCGGGTCTGAAGATACGCAGTATTTT.

V and J are TRBV20-1 and TRBJ1-1, with TRBD1 matching over 9 bases. CDR1 and CDR2 (germline): DFQATT, SNEGSKA (reference sequence). The CDR3 extends over 14 amino acids. Losses at the gene ends were 3 bases for V and 4 bases for J; bases not matched to a gene: 6. The CDR3 protein is CSASLTGGPTEAFF. DNA of the CDR3: TGCAGTGCTAGCCTGACAGGGGGGCCCACTGAAGCTTTCTTT.

J is TRBJ1-5 and V is TRBV18; D not resolved. The CDR3 is made up of 14 amino acids. V was clipped by 5 bases and J by 0 bases, with 8 bases between them. Germline V lookup: CDR1 KGHSH, CDR2 LQKENI. CDR3 sequence (DNA): TGTGCCAGCTCAGGGCCGTATAGCAATCAGCCCCAGCATTTT. Encoded protein: CASSGPYSNQPQHF.

The chain is built from TRBV7-3 and TRBJ1-5; D gene ambiguous. In germline, CDR1 is SGHTA, CDR2 FQGTGA. The V end was cut by 3 bases, the J end by 5 bases, with 2 bases between. This CDR3 is built from 11 residues. CDR3 in DNA: TGTGCCAGCAGCTTTTATCAGCCCCAGCATTTT. As protein: CASSFYQPQHF.

The chain employs TRBV4-1 and TRBJ2-5; 7 bases match TRBD1. The ends lost 2 bases at V and 0 bases at J; junction bases unmatched: 6. Germline values: CDR1 MGHRA, CDR2 YSYEKL. The CDR3 covers 16 residues. Written as DNA, the CDR3 is TGCGCCAGCAGCCAACAGCGACAGGGTCACCAAGAGACCCAGTACTTC. Protein: CASSQQRQGHQETQYF.

V usage is TRBV5-1 and J usage is TRBJ1-1; D may be TRBD1 (6 bases). Trimming left V 3 bases short and J 0 bases short, with 12 bases between. Germline CDR1 and CDR2: SGHRS and YFSETQ. The CDR3 extends over 15 amino acids. This chain's CDR3 is CASSSGGRVNTEAFF. CDR3 DNA: TGCGCCAGCAGCTCCGGGGGCCGGGTGAACACTGAAGCTTTCTTT.

The rearrangement joins TRBV6-2 or TRBV6-3 to TRBJ2-1; D gene ambiguous. This CDR3 spans 11 amino acids. V lost 2 bases and J lost 8, with 4 bases in between. CDR1 MNHEY and CDR2 SVGEGT come from the germline V gene. The CDR3 loop is CASSYGYEQFF. The CDR3 nucleotides read TGTGCCAGCAGTTACGGTTATGAGCAGTTCTTC.

This clonotype has a single count. V usage is TRBV7-9 and J usage is TRBJ1-2; D not certain. The germline CDR1 and CDR2 sequences are SEHNR and FQNEAQ (reference sequence). Trimming took off 3 bases at V and 6 bases at J, with 8 bases between the two ends. CDR3 length: 12 residues. CDR3 amino acids: CASSFLRDGYTF. In DNA form, the CDR3 reads TGTGCCAGCAGCTTCTTGCGGGATGGCTACACCTTC.

V usage is TRBV4-3 and J usage is TRBJ2-7; TRBD1 is a possible D gene (5 bases). V was cut by 0 bases and J by 2 bases, with 11 bases left in between. The CDR3 is 15 residues long. Germline CDR1 reads LGHNA; CDR2 reads YSLEER. CDR3 amino acids: CASSQDPGPTYEQYF. The CDR3 DNA reads TGCGCCAGCAGCCAAGACCCAGGGCCAACCTACGAGCAGTACTTC.

The V call is TRBV5-6, the J call TRBJ2-1; 11 positions match TRBD2. The CDR3 consists of 14 residues. V lost 7 bases to trimming and J lost 5 bases; unmatched junction nucleotides: 5. Germline loops: CDR1 SGHDT, CDR2 YYEEEE. The CDR3 sequence is CASGGTSGNNEQFF. CDR3 nucleotide sequence: TGTGCCAGCGGCGGGACTAGCGGTAACAATGAGCAGTTCTTC.